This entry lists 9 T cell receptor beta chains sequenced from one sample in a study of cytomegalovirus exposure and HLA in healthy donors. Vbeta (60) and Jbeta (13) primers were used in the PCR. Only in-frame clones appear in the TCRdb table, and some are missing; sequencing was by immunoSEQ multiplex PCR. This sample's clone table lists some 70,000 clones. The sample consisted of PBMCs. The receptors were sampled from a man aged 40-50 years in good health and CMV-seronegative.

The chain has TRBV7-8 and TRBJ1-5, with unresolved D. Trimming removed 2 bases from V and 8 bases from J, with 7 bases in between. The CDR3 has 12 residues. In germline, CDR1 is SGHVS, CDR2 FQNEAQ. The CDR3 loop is CASSLTTEPQHF. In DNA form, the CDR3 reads TGTGCCAGCAGCTTAACCACAGAGCCCCAGCATTTT.

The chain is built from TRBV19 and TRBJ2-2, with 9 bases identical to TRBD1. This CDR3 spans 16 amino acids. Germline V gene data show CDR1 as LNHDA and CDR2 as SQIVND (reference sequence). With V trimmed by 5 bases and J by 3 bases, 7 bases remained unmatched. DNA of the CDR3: TGTGCCAGTAGTTCCAACAGGGGGCAGGACACCGGGGAGCTGTTTTTT. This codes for CASSSNRGQDTGELFF.

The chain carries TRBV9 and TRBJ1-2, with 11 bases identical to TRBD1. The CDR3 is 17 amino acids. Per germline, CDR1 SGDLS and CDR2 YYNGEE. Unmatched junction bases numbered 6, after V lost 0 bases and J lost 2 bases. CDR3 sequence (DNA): TGTGCCAGCAGCGTAGAAGAGGACAGGGGGCGGAACTATGGCTACACCTTC. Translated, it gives CASSVEEDRGRNYGYTF.

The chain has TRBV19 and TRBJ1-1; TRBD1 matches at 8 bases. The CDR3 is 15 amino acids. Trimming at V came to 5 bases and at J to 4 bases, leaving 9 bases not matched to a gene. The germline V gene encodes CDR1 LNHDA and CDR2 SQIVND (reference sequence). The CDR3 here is CASSSQGAVRTEAFF. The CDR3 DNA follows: TGTGCCAGTAGTTCCCAGGGGGCGGTTCGCACTGAAGCTTTCTTT. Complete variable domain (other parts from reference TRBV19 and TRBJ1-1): DGGITQSPKYLFRKEGQNVTLSCEQNLNHDAMYWYRQDPGQGLRLIYYSQIVNDFQKGDIAEGYSVSREKKESFPLTVTSAQKNPTAFYLCASSSQGAVRTEAFFGQGTRLTVV.

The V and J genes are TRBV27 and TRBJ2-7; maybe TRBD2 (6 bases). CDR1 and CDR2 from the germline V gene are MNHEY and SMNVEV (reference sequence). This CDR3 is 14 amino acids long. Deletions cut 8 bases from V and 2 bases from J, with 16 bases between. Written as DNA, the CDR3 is TGTGCCAGCCACCCCACGTGGGGGGCCTACGAGCAGTACTTC. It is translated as CASHPTWGAYEQYF.

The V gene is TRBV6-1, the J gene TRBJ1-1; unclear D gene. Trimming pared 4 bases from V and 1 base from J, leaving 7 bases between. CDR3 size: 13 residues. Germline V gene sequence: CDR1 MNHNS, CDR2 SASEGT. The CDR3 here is CASSVAGNTEAFF. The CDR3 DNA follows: TGTGCCAGCAGTGTCGCAGGGAACACTGAAGCTTTCTTT.

CDR3: CASSPGGGMRETQYF. CDR3 nucleotide sequence: TGTGCCAGCAGCCCTGGGGGAGGGATGAGAGAGACCCAGTACTTC. This chain uses TRBV11-2 with TRBJ2-5; 7 bases match TRBD2. Germline CDR1 and CDR2: SGHAT and FQNNGV. The CDR3 is 15 amino acids. V trimming: 5 bases; J trimming: 4 bases; junction bases outside the gene matches: 10.

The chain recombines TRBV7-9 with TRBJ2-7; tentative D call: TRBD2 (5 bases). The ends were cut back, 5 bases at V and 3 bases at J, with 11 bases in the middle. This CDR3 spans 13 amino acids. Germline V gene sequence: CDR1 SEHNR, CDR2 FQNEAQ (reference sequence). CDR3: CASSPGLNYEQYF. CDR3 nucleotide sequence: TGTGCCAGCAGCCCAGGACTGAACTACGAGCAGTACTTC.

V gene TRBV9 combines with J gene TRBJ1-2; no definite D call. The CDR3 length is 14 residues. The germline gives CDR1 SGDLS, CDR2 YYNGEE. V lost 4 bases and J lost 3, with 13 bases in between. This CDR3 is CASSPDGRDYGYTF. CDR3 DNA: TGTGCCAGCAGCCCAGATGGCCGTGACTATGGCTACACCTTC.